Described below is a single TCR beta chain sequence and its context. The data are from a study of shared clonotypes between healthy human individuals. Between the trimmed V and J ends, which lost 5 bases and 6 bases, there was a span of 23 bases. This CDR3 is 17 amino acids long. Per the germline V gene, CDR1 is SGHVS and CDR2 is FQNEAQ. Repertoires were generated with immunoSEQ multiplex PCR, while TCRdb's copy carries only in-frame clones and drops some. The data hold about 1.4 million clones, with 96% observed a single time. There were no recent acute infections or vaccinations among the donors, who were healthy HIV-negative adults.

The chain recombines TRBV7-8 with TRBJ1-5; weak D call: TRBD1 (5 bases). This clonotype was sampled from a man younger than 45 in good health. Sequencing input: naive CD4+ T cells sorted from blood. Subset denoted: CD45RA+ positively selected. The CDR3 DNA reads TGTGCCAGCAGCCCCCGCAGGGCGGCCTTAATTTTTCAGCCCCAGCATTTT. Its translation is CASSPRRAALIFQPQHF. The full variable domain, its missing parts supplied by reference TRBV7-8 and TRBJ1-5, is GAGVSQSPRYKVAKRGQDVALRCDPISGHVSLFWYQQALGQGPEFLTYFQNEAQLDKSGLPSDRFFAERPEGSVSTLKIQRTQQEDSAVYLCASSPRRAALIFQPQHFGDGTRLSIL.